The clone carrying this T cell receptor (beta chain) was recorded many times. Its antigen remains unidentified. These data originate in a study of T cells in Graves' hyperthyroidism and ophthalmopathy. Broader study findings: Most thyroid clonotypes expanded above 0.001 appeared in blood too.

Amplification of TCR beta CDR3 regions used RNA as the template. HTBI primers were the set used in a first-round RT-PCR of the TCR CDR3. TCRdb reprocessed the multiplex PCR reads via MiXCR and lists one record per CDR3 protein. Of 490,000 or so distinct CDR3 sequences in the sample, about 22% were seen once. Trimming took off 3 bases at V and 2 bases at J, with 8 bases between the two ends. This CDR3 is built from 13 residues. The chain has TRBV12-3 or TRBV12-4 and TRBJ2-7; no clear D gene. The receptor was isolated from a woman in her seventies with Graves' ophthalmopathy. The specimen was blood. Here the CDR3 DNA reads TGTGCCAGCAGTTTGATGGGTACCTACGAGCAGTACTTC. The encoded protein is CASSLMGTYEQYF.